These 2 T cell receptor beta chains were all obtained from the same sample, sequenced in a study of T cell repertoires in cytomegalovirus infection. TCRdb passed the reads through MiXCR, listing each CDR3 protein once. This table has over 300,000 distinct CDR3 sequences, 9.5% appearing once. The specimen was PBMCs. These receptors all stem from a human donor in good health (CMV status not recorded). Some clones in this sample may be carry-over from other donors' samples.

V usage is TRBV7-2 and J usage is TRBJ2-2; D perhaps matches TRBD1 (6 bases). V lost 5 bases and J lost 5, with 15 bases in between. Germline CDR1 and CDR2: SGHTA and FQGNSA. CDR3 length: 15 residues. The CDR3 DNA follows: TGTGCCAGCAGCGGGGCCAGGGGAAGGACCGGGGAGCTGTTTTTT. Translated, it gives CASSGARGRTGELFF.

This clonotype was recorded a few times. V is TRBV7-2 and J is TRBJ2-7; D may correspond to TRBD1 or TRBD2 (5 bases each). Trimming took off 5 bases at V and 6 bases at J, with 14 bases between the two ends. CDR3 length: 13 amino acids. CDR1 SGHTA and CDR2 FQGNSA come from the germline V gene. This chain's CDR3 is CASSRSEGFEQYF. The CDR3 coding sequence is TGTGCCAGCAGCCGATCCGAGGGGTTCGAGCAGTACTTC.